The clone carrying this TCR beta chain was seen many times. What it recognizes is unknown. UMIs were added to TCR cDNA along with a universal primer site when it was made by 5'RACE template switching. TCRdb reprocessed the 5' RACE reads via MiXCR and lists one record per CDR3 protein. The sample has under 300,000 distinct CDR3 sequences; 10% to 15% are singletons. The sample originates from a study of T cells after yellow fever vaccination. Study outcomes and limitations: Post-booster repertoires again held most primary-vaccination clones (about 95% CD4, roughly 90% CD8). There was a small share of clonotypes that showed up in both the CD4 and CD8 compartments. Contamination by abundant bulk-population clonotypes could be present in FACS-sorted repertoires.

V lost 0 bases, J lost 0 bases, and 2 bases stayed unmatched. This CDR3 comprises 16 residues. Germline values: CDR1 SGHRS, CDR2 YFSETQ. The sample in question was CD4+ T cells sorted from PBMCs, obtained 45 days after the yellow fever booster vaccination. The genes are TRBV5-1 and TRBJ2-3, with 9 bases that match TRBD2. This sequence originates from a man aged 25-40 years who received the YFV17D yellow fever vaccine. The CDR3 sequence: CASSLATSGSTDTQYF. CDR3 in DNA: TGCGCCAGCAGCTTGGCAACTAGCGGGAGCACAGATACGCAGTATTTT.